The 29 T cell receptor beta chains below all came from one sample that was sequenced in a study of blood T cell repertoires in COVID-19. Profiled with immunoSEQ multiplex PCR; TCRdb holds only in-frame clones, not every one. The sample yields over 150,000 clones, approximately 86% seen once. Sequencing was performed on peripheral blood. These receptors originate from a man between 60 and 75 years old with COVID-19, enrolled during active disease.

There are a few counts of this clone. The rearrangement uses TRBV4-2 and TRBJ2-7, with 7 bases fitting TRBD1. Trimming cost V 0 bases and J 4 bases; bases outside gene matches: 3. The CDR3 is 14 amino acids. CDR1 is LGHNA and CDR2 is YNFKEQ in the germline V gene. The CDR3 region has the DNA TGTGCCAGCAGCCAAGATCTCAGGGGGTACGAGCAGTACTTC. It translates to CASSQDLRGYEQYF.

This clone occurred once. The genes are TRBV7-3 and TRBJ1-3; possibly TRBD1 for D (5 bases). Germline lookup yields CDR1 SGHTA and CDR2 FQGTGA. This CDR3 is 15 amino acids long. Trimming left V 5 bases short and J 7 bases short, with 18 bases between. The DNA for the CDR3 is TGTGCCAGCAGCCCTCTCCCAGGACCAGGGAACACCATATATTTT. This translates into CASSPLPGPGNTIYF.

CDR3 coding DNA: TGCGCCAGCAGCTTTAGGGGGTCGTCTAATGAAAAACTGTTTTTT. Its protein is CASSFRGSSNEKLFF. This chain links TRBV5-1 with TRBJ1-4, with a weak D call TRBD1 (6 bases). This CDR3 spans 15 amino acids. V dropped 2 bases and J dropped 3 bases, with 11 bases sitting between them. Germline V gives CDR1 SGHRS, CDR2 YFSETQ.

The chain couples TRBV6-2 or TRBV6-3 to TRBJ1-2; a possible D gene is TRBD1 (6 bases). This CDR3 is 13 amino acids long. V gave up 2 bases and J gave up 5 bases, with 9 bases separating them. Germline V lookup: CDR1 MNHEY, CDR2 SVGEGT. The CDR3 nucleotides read TGTGCCAGCAGTTACCGGGACATGTATGGCTACACCTTC. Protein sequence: CASSYRDMYGYTF.

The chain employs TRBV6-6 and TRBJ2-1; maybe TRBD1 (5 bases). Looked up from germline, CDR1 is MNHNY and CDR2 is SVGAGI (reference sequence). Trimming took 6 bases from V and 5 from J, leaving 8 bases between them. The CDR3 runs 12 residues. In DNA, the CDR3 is TGTGCCAGCAGAGGGGTGAACAATGAGCAGTTCTTC. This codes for CASRGVNNEQFF.

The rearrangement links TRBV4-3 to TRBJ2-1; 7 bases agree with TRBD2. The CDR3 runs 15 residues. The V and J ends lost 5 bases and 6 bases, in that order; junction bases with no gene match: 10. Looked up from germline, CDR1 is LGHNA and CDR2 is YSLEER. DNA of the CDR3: TGCGCCAGCAGCTCCCTAGCGGATGCATCCAATGAGCAGTTCTTC. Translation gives CASSSLADASNEQFF.

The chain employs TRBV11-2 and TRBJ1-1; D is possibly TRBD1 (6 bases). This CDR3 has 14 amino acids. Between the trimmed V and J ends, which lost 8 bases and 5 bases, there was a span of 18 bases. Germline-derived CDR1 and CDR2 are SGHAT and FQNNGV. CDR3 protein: CASLPRGGETEAFF. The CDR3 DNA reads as TGTGCCAGCTTGCCTAGGGGGGGAGAAACTGAAGCTTTCTTT.

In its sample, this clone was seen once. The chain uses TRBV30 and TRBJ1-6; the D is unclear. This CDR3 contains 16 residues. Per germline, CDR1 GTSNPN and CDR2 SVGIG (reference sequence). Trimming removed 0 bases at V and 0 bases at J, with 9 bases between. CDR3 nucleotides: TGTGCCTGGAGTGTATTGGGCAGCTCCTATAATTCACCCCTCCACTTT. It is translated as CAWSVLGSSYNSPLHF.

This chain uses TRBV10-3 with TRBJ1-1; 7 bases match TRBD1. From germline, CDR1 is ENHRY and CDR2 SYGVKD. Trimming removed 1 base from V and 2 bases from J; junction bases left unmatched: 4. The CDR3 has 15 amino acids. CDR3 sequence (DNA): TGTGCCATCAGTGAGTGGGTAGGGGGCAACACTGAAGCTTTCTTT. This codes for CAISEWVGGNTEAFF.

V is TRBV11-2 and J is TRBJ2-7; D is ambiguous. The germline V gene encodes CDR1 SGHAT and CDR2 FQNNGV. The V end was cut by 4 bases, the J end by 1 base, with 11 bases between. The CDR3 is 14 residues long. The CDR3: CASSSISGSYEQYF. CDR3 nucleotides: TGTGCCAGCAGCTCCATTTCCGGGTCCTACGAGCAGTACTTC.

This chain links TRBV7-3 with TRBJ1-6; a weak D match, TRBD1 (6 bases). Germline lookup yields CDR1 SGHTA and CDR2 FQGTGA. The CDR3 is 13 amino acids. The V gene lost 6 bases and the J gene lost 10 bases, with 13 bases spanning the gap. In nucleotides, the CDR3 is TGTGCCAGCAGTTACGGGACAAACTCACCCCTCCACTTT. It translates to CASSYGTNSPLHF.

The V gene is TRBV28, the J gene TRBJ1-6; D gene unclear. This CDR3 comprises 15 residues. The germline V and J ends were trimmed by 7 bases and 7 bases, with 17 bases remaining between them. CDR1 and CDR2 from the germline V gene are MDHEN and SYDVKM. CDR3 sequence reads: CASTLMEQSNSPLHF. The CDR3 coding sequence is TGTGCCAGCACGTTGATGGAGCAGTCGAATTCACCCCTCCACTTT.

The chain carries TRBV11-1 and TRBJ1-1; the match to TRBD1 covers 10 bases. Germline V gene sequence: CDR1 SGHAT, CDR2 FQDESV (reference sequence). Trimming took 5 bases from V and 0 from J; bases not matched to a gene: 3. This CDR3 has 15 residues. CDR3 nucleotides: TGTGCCAGCAGCGCGGGACAGGGGATGAACACTGAAGCTTTCTTT. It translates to CASSAGQGMNTEAFF.

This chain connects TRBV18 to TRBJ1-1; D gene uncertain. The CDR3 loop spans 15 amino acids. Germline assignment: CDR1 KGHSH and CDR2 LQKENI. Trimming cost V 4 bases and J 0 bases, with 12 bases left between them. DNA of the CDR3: TGTGCCAGCTCACGAGACGGGGTACTGAACACTGAAGCTTTCTTT. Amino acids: CASSRDGVLNTEAFF.

This chain's CDR3 is CASGKARGKETQYF. For the CDR3, the DNA is TGTGCCAGCGGGAAAGCGCGGGGCAAAGAGACCCAGTACTTC. The V call is TRBV7-2, the J call TRBJ2-5; weak D call: TRBD2 (6 bases). Trimming cost V 8 bases and J 3 bases, with 16 bases left between them. Germline V gene lookup returns CDR1 SGHTA and CDR2 FQGNSA. The CDR3 is made up of 14 amino acids.

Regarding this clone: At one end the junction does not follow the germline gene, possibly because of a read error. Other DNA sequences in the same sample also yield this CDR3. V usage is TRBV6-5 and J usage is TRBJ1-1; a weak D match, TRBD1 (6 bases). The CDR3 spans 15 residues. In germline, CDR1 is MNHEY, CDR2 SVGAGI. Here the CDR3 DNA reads TGTGCCAGCAGTTACTCTTGGACAGTGAATACTGAAGCTTTCTTT. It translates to CASSYSWTVNTEAFF.

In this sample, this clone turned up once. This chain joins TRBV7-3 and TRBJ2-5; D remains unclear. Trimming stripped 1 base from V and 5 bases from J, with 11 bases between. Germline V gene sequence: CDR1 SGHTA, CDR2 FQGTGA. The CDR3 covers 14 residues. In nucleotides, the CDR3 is TGTGCCAGCAGCTTAATGCATGGGCTTGAGACCCAGTACTTC. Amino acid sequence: CASSLMHGLETQYF. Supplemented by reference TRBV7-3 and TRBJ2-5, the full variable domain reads GAGVSQTPSNKVTEKGKYVELRCDPISGHTALYWYRQSLGQGPEFLIYFQGTGAADDSGLPNDRFFAVRPEGSVSTLKIQRTERGDSAVYLCASSLMHGLETQYFGPGTRLLVL.

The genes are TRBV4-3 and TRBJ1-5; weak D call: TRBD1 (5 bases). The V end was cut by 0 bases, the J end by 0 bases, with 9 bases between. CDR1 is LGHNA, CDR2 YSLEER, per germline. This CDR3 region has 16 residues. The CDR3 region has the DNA TGCGCCAGCAGCCAAGATTCGGGGGATAGCAATCAGCCCCAGCATTTT. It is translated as CASSQDSGDSNQPQHF.

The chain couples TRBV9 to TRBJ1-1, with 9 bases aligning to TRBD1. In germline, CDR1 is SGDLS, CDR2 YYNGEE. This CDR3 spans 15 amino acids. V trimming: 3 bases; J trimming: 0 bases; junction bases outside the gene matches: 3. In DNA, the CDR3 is TGTGCCAGCAGCGACCGACAGGGGGTGAACACTGAAGCTTTCTTT. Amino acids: CASSDRQGVNTEAFF.

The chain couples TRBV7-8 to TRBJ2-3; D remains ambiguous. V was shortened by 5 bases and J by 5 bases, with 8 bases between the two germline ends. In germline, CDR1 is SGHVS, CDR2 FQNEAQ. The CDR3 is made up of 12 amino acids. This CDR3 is CASSRTGDTQYF. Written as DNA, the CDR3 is TGTGCCAGCAGCCGGACGGGAGATACGCAGTATTTT.

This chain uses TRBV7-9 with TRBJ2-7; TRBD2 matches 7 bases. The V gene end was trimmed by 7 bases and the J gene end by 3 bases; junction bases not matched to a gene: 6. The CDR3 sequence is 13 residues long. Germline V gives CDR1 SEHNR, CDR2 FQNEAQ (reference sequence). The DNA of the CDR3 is TGTGCCAGCACCTACCGCGGGGGCTACGAGCAGTACTTC. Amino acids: CASTYRGGYEQYF.

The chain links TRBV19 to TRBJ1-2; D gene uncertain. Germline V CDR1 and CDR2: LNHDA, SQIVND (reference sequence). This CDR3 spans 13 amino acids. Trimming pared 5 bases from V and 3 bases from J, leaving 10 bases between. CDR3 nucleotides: TGTGCCAGTAGTTTTCGCAGTGACTATGGCTACACCTTC. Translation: CASSFRSDYGYTF.

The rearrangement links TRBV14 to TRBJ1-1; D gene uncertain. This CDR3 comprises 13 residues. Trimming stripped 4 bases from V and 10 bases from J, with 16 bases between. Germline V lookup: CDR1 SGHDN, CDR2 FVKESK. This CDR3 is CASSLGLITGAFF. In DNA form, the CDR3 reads TGTGCCAGCAGCCTCGGGTTGATCACGGGAGCTTTCTTT.

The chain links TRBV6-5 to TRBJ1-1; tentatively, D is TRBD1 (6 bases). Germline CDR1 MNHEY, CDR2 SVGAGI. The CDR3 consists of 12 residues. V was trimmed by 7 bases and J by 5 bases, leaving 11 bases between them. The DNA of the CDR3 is TGTGCCAGCAACAGGGAGGGGACTGAAGCTTTCTTT. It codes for CASNREGTEAFF.

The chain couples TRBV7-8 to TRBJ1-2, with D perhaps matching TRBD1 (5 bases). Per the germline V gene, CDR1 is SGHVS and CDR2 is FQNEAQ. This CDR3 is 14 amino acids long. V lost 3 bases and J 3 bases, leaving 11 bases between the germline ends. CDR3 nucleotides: TGTGCCAGCAGCTTCCCGGGACTCGACTATGGCTACACCTTC. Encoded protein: CASSFPGLDYGYTF.

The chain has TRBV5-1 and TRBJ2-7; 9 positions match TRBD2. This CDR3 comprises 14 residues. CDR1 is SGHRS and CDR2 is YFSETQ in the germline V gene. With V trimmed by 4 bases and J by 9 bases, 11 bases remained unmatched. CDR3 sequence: CASSPSGVDRGQYF. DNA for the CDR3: TGCGCCAGCAGCCCTAGCGGGGTTGACCGCGGGCAGTACTTC. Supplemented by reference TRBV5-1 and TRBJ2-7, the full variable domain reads KAGVTQTPRYLIKTRGQQVTLSCSPISGHRSVSWYQQTPGQGLQFLFEYFSETQRNKGNFPGRFSGRQFSNSRSEMNVSTLELGDSALYLCASSPSGVDRGQYFGPGTRLTVT.

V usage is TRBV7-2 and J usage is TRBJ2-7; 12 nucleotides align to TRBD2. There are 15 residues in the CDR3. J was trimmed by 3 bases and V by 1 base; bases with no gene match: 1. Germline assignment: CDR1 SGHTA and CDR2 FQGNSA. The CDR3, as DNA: TGTGCCAGCAGCTTAGGGACTAGCGGGATCTACGAGCAGTACTTC. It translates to CASSLGTSGIYEQYF.

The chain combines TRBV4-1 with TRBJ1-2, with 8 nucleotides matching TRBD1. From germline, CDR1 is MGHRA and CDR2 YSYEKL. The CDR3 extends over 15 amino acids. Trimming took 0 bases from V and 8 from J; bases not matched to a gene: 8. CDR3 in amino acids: CASSQDQGQGPGYTF. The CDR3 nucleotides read TGCGCCAGCAGCCAAGATCAAGGACAGGGTCCAGGCTACACCTTC.

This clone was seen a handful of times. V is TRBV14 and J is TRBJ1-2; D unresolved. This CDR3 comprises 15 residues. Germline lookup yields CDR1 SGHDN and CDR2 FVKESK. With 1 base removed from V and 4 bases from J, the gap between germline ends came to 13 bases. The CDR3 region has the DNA TGTGCCAGCAGCCAAGTAAACACCGGGATCTATGGCTACACCTTC. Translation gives CASSQVNTGIYGYTF.